The 21 T cell receptor beta chains reported below all come from one sample, sequenced in a study of Graves' ophthalmopathy and Graves' hyperthyroidism. RNA served as the template for amplifying TCR beta CDR3 regions. Second-round multiplex PCR came after first-round RT-PCR with HTBI primers. TCRdb processed the multiplex PCR reads anew with MiXCR; each CDR3 protein has one entry. The table has hundreds of thousands of distinct CDR3 sequences, about 38% seen once. What was sequenced was peripheral blood. The receptor set was obtained from an adult man with Graves' ophthalmopathy.

This clonotype was seen ten or more times. V usage is TRBV19 and J usage is TRBJ1-6, with TRBD1 matching over 9 bases. The CDR3 extends over 15 amino acids. V shed 5 bases and J 7 bases; nucleotides not matched to a gene: 6. The germline V gene encodes CDR1 LNHDA and CDR2 SQIVND (reference sequence). The CDR3 nucleotides read TGTGCCAGTAGTCCCCGGGACAGGGAGAATTCACCCCTCCACTTT. Encoded protein: CASSPRDRENSPLHF.

This rearrangement joins TRBV7-9 to TRBJ1-2, with a possible D match to TRBD1 (5 bases). The CDR3 runs 13 residues. The V end lost 4 bases, the J end lost 6 bases, and 12 bases lay between the germline ends. Germline V gene sequence: CDR1 SEHNR, CDR2 FQNEAQ (reference sequence). The DNA of the CDR3 is TGTGCCAGCAGCTCGGGGATGGGGCATGGCTACACCTTC. This encodes CASSSGMGHGYTF.

The chain is built from TRBV9 and TRBJ2-5, with 8 bases aligning to TRBD2. Per the germline V gene, CDR1 is SGDLS and CDR2 is YYNGEE. Trimming took 0 bases from V and 5 from J; bases not matched to a gene: 6. This CDR3 contains 15 residues. The CDR3 DNA is TGTGCCAGCAGCGTAGCGGGAGGGCCTTCCGAGACCCAGTACTTC. Translated, it gives CASSVAGGPSETQYF.

The gene calls are TRBV12-3 or TRBV12-4 and TRBJ1-5, with D hard to call. The V gene lost 2 bases and the J gene lost 2 bases, with 19 bases spanning the gap. The CDR3 covers 18 residues. This CDR3 reads CASSLRVPGERGNQPQHF. In DNA form, the CDR3 reads TGTGCCAGCAGTTTAAGAGTGCCCGGGGAGCGGGGCAATCAGCCCCAGCATTTT.

The chain couples TRBV12-3 or TRBV12-4 to TRBJ2-6, with 8 bases aligning to TRBD2. V lost 6 bases and J lost 0; bases outside the gene matches: 1. This CDR3 is built from 15 residues. The CDR3 sequence: CASSGRGSGANVLTF. The CDR3 region has the DNA TGTGCCAGCAGCGGGAGGGGCTCTGGGGCCAACGTCCTGACTTTC.

The chain couples TRBV7-9 to TRBJ1-1; weak D call: TRBD1 (5 bases). With 5 bases removed from V and 6 bases from J, the gap between germline ends came to 22 bases. This CDR3 contains 16 residues. CDR1 is SEHNR and CDR2 is FQNEAQ in the germline V gene (reference sequence). CDR3: CASSLRAGFGDAEAFF. The CDR3 DNA sequence: TGTGCCAGCAGCCTGAGAGCAGGGTTCGGGGACGCTGAAGCTTTCTTT.

This clonotype was recorded at least ten times. The chain links TRBV20-1 to TRBJ2-5; the D gene could be TRBD1 or TRBD2 (5 bases each). From germline, CDR1 is DFQATT and CDR2 SNEGSKA (reference sequence). This CDR3 is 12 amino acids long. V lost 5 bases, J lost 11 bases, and 18 bases lay in between. The CDR3 loop is CSAPRAGGVQYF. The CDR3 nucleotides are TGCAGTGCTCCGCGAGCTGGGGGAGTTCAGTACTTC.

This clonotype was seen ten or more times. The V call is TRBV7-8, the J call TRBJ1-6, with D unclear. Trimming shortened V by 2 bases and J by 8 bases, and 4 bases separated the two germline ends. CDR1 and CDR2 from the germline V gene are SGHVS and FQNEAQ. CDR3 length: 12 residues. The CDR3 DNA reads as TGTGCCAGCAGCTTATGGGATTCACCCCTCCACTTT. This sequence encodes CASSLWDSPLHF.

The V gene is TRBV9, the J gene TRBJ2-2; no definite D call. The V and J ends lost 0 bases and 5 bases respectively, with 8 bases between them. The V gene's germline CDR1 is SGDLS and CDR2 YYNGEE. The CDR3 has 14 residues. CDR3 in amino acids: CASSVGLGTGELFF. The CDR3 region has the DNA TGTGCCAGCAGCGTAGGTCTAGGTACCGGGGAGCTGTTTTTT.

This clonotype was counted ten times or more. V gene TRBV5-1 combines with J gene TRBJ1-5, with no clear D. Germline V gives CDR1 SGHRS, CDR2 YFSETQ. The CDR3 is 15 residues long. Trimming left V 0 bases short and J 6 bases short, with 13 bases between. The CDR3 DNA reads as TGCGCCAGCAGCTTGGATGGGGAGGGTGGTCAGCCCCAGCATTTT. It specifies CASSLDGEGGQPQHF.

The rearrangement uses TRBV9 and TRBJ2-7; D may be TRBD2 (6 bases). V lost 0 bases and J 2 bases, leaving 9 bases between the germline ends. The germline V gene has CDR1 SGDLS and CDR2 YYNGEE. This CDR3 is built from 14 residues. The CDR3 spells CASSVAAGTYEQYF. The CDR3 nucleotides are TGTGCCAGCAGCGTAGCGGCGGGAACCTACGAGCAGTACTTC.

This clonotype was counted many times. This chain joins TRBV6-1 and TRBJ1-1; D unclear. CDR3 size: 13 residues. V lost 2 bases to trimming and J lost 1 base, with 5 bases between them. The V gene's germline CDR1 is MNHNS and CDR2 SASEGT. The CDR3 region is CASSESENTEAFF. DNA for the CDR3: TGTGCCAGCAGTGAATCAGAGAACACTGAAGCTTTCTTT.

This sequence joins TRBV2 and TRBJ2-5; D may correspond to TRBD1 or TRBD2 (5 bases each). Trimming removed 3 bases at V and 4 bases at J, with 9 bases between. The CDR3 is made up of 13 amino acids. Germline V gene sequence: CDR1 SNHLY, CDR2 FYNNEI. The CDR3 loop is CASSDDGAETQYF. The DNA for the CDR3 is TGTGCCAGCAGTGATGACGGGGCAGAGACCCAGTACTTC. Full variable domain (outside the CDR3, taken from reference TRBV2 and TRBJ2-5): EPEVTQTPSHQVTQMGQEVILRCVPISNHLYFYWYRQILGQKVEFLVSFYNNEISEKSEIFDDQFSVERPDGSNFTLKIRSTKLEDSAMYFCASSDDGAETQYFGPGTRLLVL.

The chain carries TRBV2 and TRBJ2-2, with D tentatively TRBD1 (6 bases). The CDR3 is made up of 13 amino acids. Germline V lookup: CDR1 SNHLY, CDR2 FYNNEI. The V end was cut by 6 bases, the J end by 6 bases, with 11 bases between. The CDR3 spells CASRGADAGELFF. The CDR3 nucleotides read TGTGCCAGCAGGGGGGCCGACGCCGGGGAGCTGTTTTTT. The whole variable domain, filled in from reference TRBV2 and TRBJ2-2, reads EPEVTQTPSHQVTQMGQEVILRCVPISNHLYFYWYRQILGQKVEFLVSFYNNEISEKSEIFDDQFSVERPDGSNFTLKIRSTKLEDSAMYFCASRGADAGELFFGEGSRLTVL.

The chain carries TRBV29-1 and TRBJ2-6; D may be TRBD1 (5 bases). The CDR3 consists of 14 residues. Trimming removed 6 bases at V and 3 bases at J, with 12 bases between. The germline V gene encodes CDR1 SQVTM and CDR2 ANQGSEA. CDR3 coding DNA: TGCAGCGTCGACAGCAACTATGGGGCCAACGTCCTGACTTTC. It specifies CSVDSNYGANVLTF. The full variable domain, its missing parts supplied by reference TRBV29-1 and TRBJ2-6, is SAVISQKPSRDICQRGTSLTIQCQVDSQVTMMFWYRQQPGQSLTLIATANQGSEATYESGFVIDKFPISRPNLTFSTLTVSNMSPEDSSIYLCSVDSNYGANVLTFGAGSRLTVL.

This clonotype was detected once. Relative to the germline gene, one junction end is altered; a read error may explain this. The genes are TRBV7-9 and TRBJ1-2; possibly TRBD1 for D (5 bases). CDR3 length equals 12 residues. Germline V CDR1 and CDR2: SEHNR, FQNEAQ (reference sequence). This CDR3 is CANSPQGFGYTF. CDR3 DNA sequence: TGTGCCAACAGCCCCCAGGGTTTTGGCTACACCTTT.

Details on this clonotype: This may be a read error: a much more frequent sequence differs by one nucleotide. V gene TRBV11-2 combines with J gene TRBJ2-7, with 7 bases fitting TRBD1. Trimming removed 8 bases from V and 5 bases from J; junction bases left unmatched: 9. Germline CDR1 is SGHAT and CDR2 is FQNNGV. The CDR3 loop spans 13 amino acids. The CDR3 DNA reads TGTGCCAGCCTGCCAGGGGGTTCCCACGAGCAGTACTTC. Its translation: CASLPGGSHEQYF.

The genes are TRBV5-6 and TRBJ1-4, with D perhaps TRBD1 (5 bases). V lost 4 bases and J lost 0, with 13 bases in between. The length of the CDR3 is 16 residues. CDR1 SGHDT and CDR2 YYEEEE come from the germline V gene. The CDR3 DNA reads TGTGCCAGCAGCCGCCTCAGGGAATCAACTAATGAAAAACTGTTTTTT. Protein: CASSRLRESTNEKLFF. Full variable domain (remainder filled in from reference TRBV5-6 and TRBJ1-4): DAGVTQSPTHLIKTRGQQVTLRCSPKSGHDTVSWYQQALGQGPQFIFQYYEEEERQRGNFPDRFSGHQFPNYSSELNVNALLLGDSALYLCASSRLRESTNEKLFFGSGTQLSVL.

The chain links TRBV2 to TRBJ2-5; perhaps TRBD2 as D (6 bases). Per the germline V gene, CDR1 is SNHLY and CDR2 is FYNNEI. The V end was cut by 7 bases, the J end by 10 bases, with 22 bases between. The CDR3 loop spans 14 amino acids. The CDR3, as DNA: TGTGCCAGCACTCACCAGGAGGTCAGGGAGGACCAGTACTTC. It is translated as CASTHQEVREDQYF.

The chain links TRBV10-3 to TRBJ1-2, with TRBD1 identical over 7 bases. Germline V gene data show CDR1 as ENHRY and CDR2 as SYGVKD. V was pared by 2 bases and J by 6 bases, with 6 bases of the junction left unmatched. This CDR3 spans 14 amino acids. The DNA of the CDR3 is TGTGCCATCAGTGAGGATACAGGGGTAGATGGCTACACCTTC. Protein sequence: CAISEDTGVDGYTF.

V is TRBV4-2 and J is TRBJ2-7, with TRBD2 matching over 7 bases. Germline CDR1 is LGHNA and CDR2 is YNFKEQ. This CDR3 has 15 amino acids. J lost 2 bases, V lost 1 base, and 5 bases had no gene match. The CDR3 DNA follows: TGTGCCAGCAGCCAAGGGGTGGGGGGGGCCTACGAGCAGTACTTC. This encodes CASSQGVGGAYEQYF.